This T cell receptor (beta chain) was captured by sequencing in a study of early T cells in non-severe SARS-CoV-2 infection. Study-wide results and limits: CD4 and private specificities were missed by VDJdb matching, which favored anti-spike CD8 responses.

The protocol attached unique molecular identifiers to individual cDNA molecules. Each CDR3 protein is one row after TCRdb ran MiXCR on the 5' RACE reads. The sample lists around 19,000 distinct CDR3 sequences; approximately 4.3% were seen once. This clonotype is medium-sized (0.01 to 0.1%). Its antigen is not identified. Per germline, CDR1 DFQATT and CDR2 SNEGSKA (reference sequence). The V segment lost 2 bases and the J segment 8 bases; nucleotides outside the gene matches: 13. CDR3 length equals 16 residues. Sequencing was carried out using whole blood. The chain joins TRBV20-1 to TRBJ2-1, with 9 bases that match TRBD2. This receptor was taken from an adult who was a healthcare worker with PCR-confirmed SARS-CoV-2 infection or an uninfected control (not recorded which). CDR3 residues: CSARPALAGRPDEQFF. In DNA form, the CDR3 reads TGCAGTGCTAGACCGGCCCTAGCGGGACGGCCCGATGAGCAGTTCTTC.